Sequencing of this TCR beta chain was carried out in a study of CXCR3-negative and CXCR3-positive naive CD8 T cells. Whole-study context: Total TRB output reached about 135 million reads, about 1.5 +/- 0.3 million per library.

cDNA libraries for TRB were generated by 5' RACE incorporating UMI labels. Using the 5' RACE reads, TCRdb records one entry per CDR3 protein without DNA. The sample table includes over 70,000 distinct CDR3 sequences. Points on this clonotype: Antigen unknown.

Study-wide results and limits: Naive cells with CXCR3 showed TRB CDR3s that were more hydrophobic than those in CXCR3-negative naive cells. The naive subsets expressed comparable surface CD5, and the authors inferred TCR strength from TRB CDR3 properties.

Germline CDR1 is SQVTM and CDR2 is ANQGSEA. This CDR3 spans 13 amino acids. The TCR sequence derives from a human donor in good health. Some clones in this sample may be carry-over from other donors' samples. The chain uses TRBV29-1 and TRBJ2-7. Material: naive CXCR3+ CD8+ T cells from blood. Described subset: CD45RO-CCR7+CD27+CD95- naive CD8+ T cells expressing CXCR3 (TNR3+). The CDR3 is CSVVEVSPYEQYF.